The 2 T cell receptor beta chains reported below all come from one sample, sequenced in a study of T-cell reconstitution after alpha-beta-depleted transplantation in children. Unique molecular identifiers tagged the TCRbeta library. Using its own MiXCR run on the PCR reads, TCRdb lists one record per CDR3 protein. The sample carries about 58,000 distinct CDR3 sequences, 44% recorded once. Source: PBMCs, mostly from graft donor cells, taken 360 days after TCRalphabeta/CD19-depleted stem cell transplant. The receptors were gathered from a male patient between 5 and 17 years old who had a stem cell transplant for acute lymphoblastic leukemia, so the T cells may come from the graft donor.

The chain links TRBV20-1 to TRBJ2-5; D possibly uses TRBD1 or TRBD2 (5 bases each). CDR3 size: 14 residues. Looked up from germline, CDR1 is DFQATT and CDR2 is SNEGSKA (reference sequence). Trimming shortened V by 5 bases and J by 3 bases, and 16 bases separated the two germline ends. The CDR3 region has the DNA TGCAGTGCTTCTCCGGGGACGTCGGAAGAGACCCAGTACTTC. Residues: CSASPGTSEETQYF.

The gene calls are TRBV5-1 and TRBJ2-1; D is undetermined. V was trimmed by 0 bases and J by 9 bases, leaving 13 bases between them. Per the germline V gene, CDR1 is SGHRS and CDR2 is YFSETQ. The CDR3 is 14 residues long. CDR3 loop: CASSLETRWGEQFF. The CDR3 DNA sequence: TGCGCCAGCAGCTTGGAGACCCGATGGGGTGAGCAGTTCTTC.